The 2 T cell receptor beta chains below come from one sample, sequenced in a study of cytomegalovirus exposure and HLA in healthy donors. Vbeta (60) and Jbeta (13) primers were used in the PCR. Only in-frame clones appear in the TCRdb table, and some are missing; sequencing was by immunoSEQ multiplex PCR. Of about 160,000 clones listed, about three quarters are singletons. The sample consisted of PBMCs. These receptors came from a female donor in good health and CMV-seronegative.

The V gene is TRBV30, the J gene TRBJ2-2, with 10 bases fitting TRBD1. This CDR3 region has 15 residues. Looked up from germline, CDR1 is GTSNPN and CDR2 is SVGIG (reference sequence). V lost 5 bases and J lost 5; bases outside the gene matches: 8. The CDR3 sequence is CAWGRGTGVTGELFF. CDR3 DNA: TGTGCCTGGGGCCGAGGGACAGGGGTTACCGGGGAGCTGTTTTTT.

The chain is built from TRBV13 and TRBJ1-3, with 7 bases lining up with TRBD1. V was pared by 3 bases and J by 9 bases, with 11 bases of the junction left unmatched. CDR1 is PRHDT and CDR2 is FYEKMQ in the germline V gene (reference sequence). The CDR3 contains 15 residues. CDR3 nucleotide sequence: TGTGCCAGCAGCTTGGAGACAGGGCTGAAGACCACCATATATTTT. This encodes CASSLETGLKTTIYF.